Reported below is one T cell receptor (beta chain). The antigen is undetermined. This was the immunoSEQ v3.0 assay at survey level. Using immunoSEQ multiplex PCR, the repertoire was profiled, and TCRdb retains in-frame clones only, with some absent. The sample carries tens of thousands of clones, around 85% recorded once. Trimming took off 5 bases at V and 3 bases at J, with 7 bases between the two ends. Germline V gene sequence: CDR1 SGHNT, CDR2 YENEEA. The CDR3 is made up of 12 amino acids. This sample is drawn from a study of long-term antiretroviral therapy in people with HIV. Study-wide results and limits: Post-ART, diversity grew, though it stayed under transplant donor control levels. Unavailable data included ART adherence, viral resistance and therapy changes (switches in treatment). Blood obtained between about 2004 and 2018 may reflect older ART regimens. Whereas controls had wider CDR3 length ranges, HIV repertoires had narrower ones.

V is TRBV11-3 and J is TRBJ1-1, with D uncertain. The TCR comes from a man aged 35 to 55 with HIV. This sample comprised unsorted PBMCs, obtained 2.3 years after starting antiretroviral therapy. As DNA, the CDR3 is TGTGCCAGCAGCCCGTGGGACACTGAAGCTTTCTTT. It is translated as CASSPWDTEAFF. The whole variable domain, remainder taken from reference TRBV11-3 and TRBJ1-1, is EAGVVQSPRYKIIEKKQPVAFWCNPISGHNTLYWYLQNLGQGPELLIRYENEEAVDDSQLPKDRFSAERLKGVDSTLKIQPAELGDSAVYLCASSPWDTEAFFGQGTRLTVV.